What follows are 19 T cell receptor beta chains derived from one specimen sequenced in a study of CD8+ T cells in alopecia areata. Following RNA extraction, reverse transcription yielded cDNA that acted as the sequencing template. Profiling relied on immunoSEQ multiplex PCR, and the TCRdb table lists in-frame clones only, not all of them. This sample includes roughly 120,000 clones with no singletons; its ten biggest clones take up around a fifth. The sequenced sample consisted of lesional skin. The receptors come from a C3H/HeJ mouse with alopecia areata. This mouse strain has H2-k as its MHC haplotype.

Comments on this clone: Here the gene names and germline are mouse. Read data end 4 residues before the CDR3 end; the end is taken from the germline J gene. The J gene is TRBJ1-1, the V gene TRBV19, with D possibly TRBD1 on 6 matching bases. Deletions cut 4 bases from V and 0 bases from J, with 13 bases between. Germline CDR1 and CDR2: FNHDT and SITEND (reference sequence). The CDR3 is made up of 15 amino acids. The CDR3 spells CASSPEGQANTEVFF. The covered CDR3 bases are TGTGCCAGCAGTCCCGAGGGACAAGCAAACACA. Using reference TRBV19 and TRBJ1-1 for the parts outside the CDR3, the full variable domain is GGIITQTPKFLIGQEGQKLTLKCQQNFNHDTMYWYRQDSGKGLRLIYYSITENDLQKGDLSEGYDASREKKSSFSLTVTSAQKNEMAVFLCASSPEGQANTEVFFGKGTRLTVV.

Regarding this clone: The gene names given are mouse names. The CDR3 goes on 4 residues after the read ends, and that part is filled in from the germline J gene. This chain connects TRBV1 to TRBJ2-1, with D possibly being TRBD2 (6 bases). Trimming pared 4 bases from V and 4 bases from J, leaving 8 bases between. Germline V gene lookup returns CDR1 NSQYPW and CDR2 LRSPGD (reference sequence). This CDR3 comprises 13 residues. CDR3 DNA (partial): TGCACCTGCAGTGACTGGGAGTATGCT. Translation: CTCSDWEYA. From start to end, the CDR3 is CTCSDWEYAEQFF. Complete variable domain (other parts from reference TRBV1 and TRBJ2-1): VTLLEQNPRWRLVPRGQAVNLRCILKNSQYPWMSWYQQDLQKQLQWLFTLRSPGDKEVKSLPGADYLATRVTDTELRLQVANMSQGRTLYCTCSDWEYAEQFFGPGTRLTVL.

This clone has just a few counts. Gene names denote mouse genes. The read gets to within 4 residues of the CDR3 end, and the germline J gene fills in the rest. Distinct nucleotide sequences in the sample also encode this CDR3. This chain links TRBV13-2 with TRBJ1-4, with D tentatively TRBD1 (6 bases). Germline loops: CDR1 NNHNN, CDR2 SYGAGS (reference sequence). CDR3 length equals 13 residues. V was trimmed by 5 bases and J by 2 bases, leaving 7 bases between them. CDR3 bases read: TGTGCCAGCGGGGACAGCTCCAACGAA. Encoded protein: CASGDSSNE. The full CDR3 sequence reads CASGDSSNERLFF.

Only a few counts were recorded for this clone. TCRdb lists a protein that is different at residue 11 from the translated DNA; the protein given here uses the DNA translation. Gene names are mouse gene names. CDR3 DNA, as far as it was read: TGTGCCAGCGGTGCCAGACAGGGGGCGAATACG. It specifies CASGARQGANT. The complete CDR3 sequence is CASGARQGANTLYF. This chain joins TRBV13-2 and TRBJ1-3; 10 positions match TRBD1. Read sequence stops 3 residues before the CDR3 end, and the germline J gene provides the missing end. The V segment lost 3 bases and the J segment 7 bases; nucleotides outside the gene matches: 4. CDR1 is NNHNN and CDR2 is SYGAGS in the germline V gene (reference sequence). The CDR3 has 14 residues.

This clone was observed at least ten times. Any gene name here is a mouse gene name. The missing CDR3 end, 4 residues past where the read stops, is filled in from the germline J gene. The chain links TRBV17 to TRBJ2-7, with 7 bases lining up with TRBD2. Germline loops: CDR1 MNHDT, CDR2 YYDKIL. The CDR3 is made up of 14 amino acids. Trimming took 1 base from V and 0 from J; bases not matched to a gene: 0. The sequenced part of the CDR3 DNA is TGTGCTAGCAGTAGAGCTGGGGGCTCCTAT. As protein: CASSRAGGSY. The whole CDR3 region reads CASSRAGGSYEQYF.

Notes on this clone: Gene names are the mouse ones. The read ends 4 residues early relative to the CDR3; the germline J gene fills the gap. The J gene is TRBJ2-1, the V gene TRBV13-3, with a weak D call TRBD1 (6 bases). This CDR3 has 14 residues. The germline CDR1 and CDR2 sequences are NNHDY and SYVADS. The CDR3 loop is CASSDEGVGAEQFF. Incomplete CDR3 DNA: TGTGCCAGCAGTGATGAGGGGGTGGGAGCT.

Worth noting for this clone: Germline and genes here are mouse. The sequenced fragment ends 4 residues before the CDR3 boundary, so the rest is inferred from the germline J gene. The chain joins TRBV13-3 to TRBJ2-1; 10 nucleotides align to TRBD2. The CDR3 is 16 residues long. The germline V gene encodes CDR1 NNHDY and CDR2 SYVADS. V was clipped by 4 bases and J by 0 bases; unmatched bases: 4. CDR3 in amino acids: CASSLGLGNNYAEQFF. CDR3 bases read: TGTGCCAGCAGTCTGGGACTGGGGAATAACTATGCT.

A note on this clone: The gene symbols are mouse symbols. The CDR3 end lies 4 residues beyond the end of the read and is filled in from the germline J gene. The J gene is TRBJ2-3, the V gene TRBV13-3; 9 bases are shared with TRBD2. V was pared by 1 base and J by 0 bases, with 3 bases of the junction left unmatched. Per the germline V gene, CDR1 is NNHDY and CDR2 is SYVADS. The CDR3 has 16 amino acids. This chain's CDR3 is CASSDFWGGSAETLYF. Incomplete CDR3 DNA: TGTGCCAGCAGTGATTTCTGGGGGGGTAGTGCAGAA.

This clone was counted only a few times. Genes and germline are mouse. The CDR3 extends 4 residues past the end of the read, so its final part is completed from the germline J gene. The chain uses TRBV19 and TRBJ2-2; D not resolved. From germline, CDR1 is FNHDT and CDR2 SITEND (reference sequence). CDR3 length: 13 amino acids. V shed 4 bases and J shed 3 bases, with 7 bases lying between them. The CDR3 here is CASSSVDTGQLYF. CDR3 bases read: TGTGCCAGCAGTTCCGTGGACACCGGG.

Comments on this clone: All gene names here are mouse names. The read comes to an end 4 residues before the CDR3 does, leaving the germline J gene to fill in the end. V is TRBV13-1 and J is TRBJ2-4; TRBD2 matches at 9 bases. Losses at the gene ends were 0 bases for V and 0 bases for J; bases not matched to a gene: 2. The germline V gene has CDR1 NSHNY and CDR2 SYGAGN. The length of the CDR3 is 16 residues. The CDR3 sequence: CASSDAGGGSQNTLYF. The part of the CDR3 DNA that was read is TGTGCCAGCAGTGATGCTGGGGGGGGGAGTCAAAAC.

This clone was observed many times. Genes and germline come from the mouse. CDR3: CASVRDWGYEQYF. CDR3 DNA, as far as it was read: TGTGCCAGCGTCCGGGACTGGGGCTAT. The genes are TRBV13-1 and TRBJ2-7; 10 bases are shared with TRBD2. The read gets to within 4 residues of the CDR3 end, and the germline J gene fills in the rest. The CDR3 sequence is 13 residues long. Germline CDR1 reads NSHNY; CDR2 reads SYGAGN. The V and J ends lost 7 bases and 3 bases, in that order; junction bases with no gene match: 4.

Only a few counts were recorded for this clone. Germline and genes: mouse. With the read ending 4 residues before the CDR3 end, the germline J gene is used to fill in that end. This sequence joins TRBV13-3 and TRBJ2-1; TRBD2 matches at 12 bases. In germline, CDR1 is NNHDY, CDR2 SYVADS. This CDR3 comprises 16 residues. Trimming took 3 bases from V and 6 from J; bases not matched to a gene: 7. CDR3 amino acids: CASSGRDWGAFAEQFF. The sequenced CDR3 bases are TGTGCCAGCAGTGGCCGGGACTGGGGGGCCTTTGCT.

This clone was observed many times. Genes here carry mouse names. Sequencing ends 4 residues short of the CDR3 end; the germline J gene provides the rest. The rearrangement links TRBV13-3 to TRBJ2-1; 9 bases map to TRBD2. Per the germline V gene, CDR1 is NNHDY and CDR2 is SYVADS. The CDR3 is 15 residues long. Germline trimming cut 9 bases from V and 1 base from J; bases unmatched to any gene: 8. The sequenced part of the CDR3 DNA is TGTGCCACCCTTGGACTGGGGTCGAACTATGCT. Translation: CATLGLGSNYA. The whole CDR3 protein reads CATLGLGSNYAEQFF.

Note on this clone: Gene names refer to mouse genes. With the read ending 4 residues before the CDR3 end, the germline J gene is used to fill in that end. V gene TRBV1 combines with J gene TRBJ1-4; 7 nucleotides line up with TRBD1. This CDR3 comprises 15 residues. Germline V lookup: CDR1 NSQYPW, CDR2 LRSPGD (reference sequence). CDR3 residues: CTCSAEPRQGERLFF. CDR3 DNA (partial): TGCACCTGCAGTGCAGAACCCAGACAGGGCGAA.

This clone has only a few counts. The germline and genes are mouse ones. The observed sequence ends 4 residues before the CDR3 terminus, with the missing tail filled in from the germline J gene. The rearrangement uses TRBV2 and TRBJ1-2; the match to TRBD1 covers 10 bases. The germline CDR1 and CDR2 sequences are LGHNA and YSYQKL. Trimming took 1 base from V and 4 from J; bases not matched to a gene: 0. This CDR3 comprises 14 residues. The part of the CDR3 DNA that was read is TGTGCCAGCAGCCAAGGGGACAGGGGCTCC. It translates to CASSQGDRGS. The CDR3 in its entirety is CASSQGDRGSDYTF.

In its sample, this clone was seen a few times. The gene names here belong to mouse. The read gets to within 4 residues of the CDR3 end, and the germline J gene fills in the rest. The chain recombines TRBV13-3 with TRBJ2-5; 11 bases fit TRBD2. Germline V CDR1 and CDR2: NNHDY, SYVADS. The CDR3 runs 18 residues. Trimming at V came to 3 bases and at J to 0 bases, leaving 9 bases not matched to a gene. CDR3 in amino acids: CASSATGGGGDNQDTQYF. The CDR3 DNA, read in part, is TGTGCCAGCAGTGCGACTGGGGGGGGCGGGGATAACCAAGAC.

This clone has just a few counts. Any gene name here is a mouse gene name. The read is 4 residues too short to cover the CDR3 end, so that end is filled in from the germline J gene. V gene TRBV13-1 combines with J gene TRBJ1-4, with 10 bases identical to TRBD1. V shed 0 bases, J shed 0 bases, and the junction held 2 bases outside the gene matches. The CDR3 is 17 amino acids. The germline gives CDR1 NSHNY, CDR2 SYGAGN. The CDR3 DNA, read in part, is TGTGCCAGCAGTGATGCAGGGACAGGGGTTTCCAACGAA. It is translated as CASSDAGTGVSNE. From start to end, the CDR3 is CASSDAGTGVSNERLFF. Full variable domain (rest looked up from reference TRBV13-1 and TRBJ1-4): EAAVTQSPRNKVTVTGGNVTLSCRQTNSHNYMYWYRQDTGHGLRLIHYSYGAGNLRIGDVPDGYKATRTTQEDFFLLLELASPSQTSLYFCASSDAGTGVSNERLFFGHGTKLSVL.

This clone turned up a few times. Genes and germline come from the mouse. The DNA ends 4 residues before the CDR3 does, and the rest of the CDR3 is filled in from the germline J gene. V and J are TRBV13-2 and TRBJ2-4; TRBD2 agrees at 7 bases. Germline CDR1 NNHNN, CDR2 SYGAGS (reference sequence). V dropped 6 bases and J dropped 3; count of bases not matched to a gene: 10. The CDR3 sequence is 15 residues long. The DNA read from the CDR3 is TGTGCCAGCGAGGGCTGGGGGTGGGGCCAAAAC. Protein sequence: CASEGWGWGQN. The CDR3 reads in full as CASEGWGWGQNTLYF.

With regard to this clone: Gene names follow the mouse nomenclature. Read coverage stops 4 residues before the CDR3 terminus; the germline J gene supplies the remainder. V usage is TRBV19 and J usage is TRBJ2-1, with 7 nucleotides matching TRBD1. Germline-derived CDR1 and CDR2 are FNHDT and SITEND (reference sequence). The CDR3 contains 13 residues. The sequenced CDR3 bases are TGTGCCAGCAGTACGACAGGGATAACT. Its translation is CASSTTGIT. The whole CDR3 sequence is CASSTTGITEQFF.